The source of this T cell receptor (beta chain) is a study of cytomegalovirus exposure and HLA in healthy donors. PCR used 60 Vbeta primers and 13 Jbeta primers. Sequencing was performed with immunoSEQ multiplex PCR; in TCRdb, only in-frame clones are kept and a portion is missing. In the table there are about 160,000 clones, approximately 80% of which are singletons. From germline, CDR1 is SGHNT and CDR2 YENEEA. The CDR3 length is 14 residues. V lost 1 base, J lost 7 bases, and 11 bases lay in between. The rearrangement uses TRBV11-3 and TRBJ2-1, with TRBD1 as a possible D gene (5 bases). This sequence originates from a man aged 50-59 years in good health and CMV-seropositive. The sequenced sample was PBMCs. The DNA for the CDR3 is TGTGCCAGCAGCTTAGCAGGGTTGCGGAATGAGCAGTTCTTC. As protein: CASSLAGLRNEQFF.